Listed below are T cell receptor beta chains from one sample, sequenced in a study of T cells in localized non-small cell lung cancer. Profiled with immunoSEQ multiplex PCR; TCRdb holds only in-frame clones, not every one. The sample has roughly 2,000 clones; 20% to 25% are singletons. Sample: normal lung tissue next to the tumor, taken before any cancer treatment. The receptors derive from a male donor aged 60 or older with stage I lung adenocarcinoma. Both conserved end residues are part of each CDR3. D genes are given only for firm matches. Clone sizes are given selectively: once, few, many, or a class where the clone is expanded.

>TRBJ2-5|TRBV11-3|many|TRBD1
CASSLGPSPGQGTARAQYF
TGTGCCAGCAGCTTAGGGCCATCACCGGGACAGGGGACCGCGAGAGCCCAGTACTTC
>TRBJ2-3|TRBV19|medium-sized|TRBD1
CASSVGQGVSSDTQYF
TGTGCCAGTAGTGTCGGACAGGGGGTATCATCAGATACGCAGTATTTT
>TRBJ1-1|TRBV30|-|TRBD1
CAWSVGDSEAFF
TGTGCCTGGAGTGTAGGGGACAGTGAAGCTTTCTTT
>TRBJ1-1|TRBV5-3|-|-
CARSLVVRWNTEAFF
TGTGCCAGAAGCTTGGTGGTTAGGTGGAACACTGAAGCTTTCTTT
>TRBJ2-6|TRBV9|few|TRBD1
CASSALPGQGTGANVLTF
TGTGCCAGCAGTGCCCTTCCGGGACAGGGGACCGGGGCCAACGTCCTGACTTTC
>TRBJ2-3|TRBV11-3|-|TRBD2
CASSSTSGRYTDTQYF
TGTGCCAGCAGCTCCACTAGCGGGAGGTACACAGATACGCAGTATTTT
>TRBJ2-7|TRBV11-3|few|-
CASSPHLVGASSYEQYF
TGTGCCAGCAGCCCTCACCTCGTGGGAGCGAGCTCCTACGAGCAGTACTTC
>TRBJ1-1|TRBV5-1|-|TRBD1
CASSLGPAGGGTEAFF
TGCGCCAGCAGCTTGGGTCCGGCAGGGGGCGGTACTGAAGCTTTCTTT
>TRBJ1-5|TRBV19|-|TRBD1
CASSIPWTGIGNQPQHF
TGTGCCAGTAGTATCCCCTGGACAGGGATAGGCAATCAGCCCCAGCATTTT
>TRBJ1-5|TRBV19|-|TRBD1
CASSFGQGIHQPQHF
TGTGCCAGTAGTTTCGGACAGGGAATTCATCAGCCCCAGCATTTT
>TRBJ2-1|TRBV11-3|-|TRBD2
CASRSDPGLAGASVGNEQFF
TGTGCCAGCAGATCTGATCCGGGACTAGCGGGAGCCTCCGTGGGCAATGAGCAGTTCTTC
>TRBJ2-7|TRBV6-8|-|TRBD2
CASSGGTSGTYEQYF
TGTGCCAGCAGTGGAGGGACTAGCGGAACCTACGAGCAGTACTTC
>TRBJ2-5|TRBV11-3|-|TRBD2
CASSFSGAGETQYF
TGTGCCAGCAGCTTTAGCGGGGCAGGGGAGACCCAGTACTTC
>TRBJ1-1|TRBV11-3|medium-sized|TRBD1
CASSLVSTGTNTEAFF
TGTGCCAGCAGCTTAGTATCGACAGGGACAAACACTGAAGCTTTCTTT
>TRBJ1-2|TRBV6-8|large|-
CASSSDRLFSSNYGYTF
TGTGCCAGCAGCTCTGACAGGCTCTTCTCCTCAAACTATGGCTACACCTTC
>TRBJ1-4|TRBV6-8|few|-
CASRKRQRSEKLFF
TGTGCCAGCAGAAAAAGACAGCGGAGTGAAAAACTGTTTTTT
>TRBJ2-3|TRBV11-3|few|-
CASSLRGQSTDTQYF
TGTGCCAGCAGCCTTCGGGGACAAAGCACAGATACGCAGTATTTT
>TRBJ2-7|TRBV11-3|medium-sized|-
CASSLDRAGRSWYEQYF
TGTGCCAGCAGCTTAGATCGGGCTGGTCGGAGTTGGTACGAGCAGTACTTC
>TRBJ1-1|TRBV9|few|-
CASSLDREITEAFF
TGTGCCAGCAGTTTAGACAGAGAGATCACTGAAGCTTTCTTT
>TRBJ1-6|TRBV11-3|-|TRBD1
CASSLAGQVFIYNSPLHF
TGTGCCAGCAGCTTGGCGGGACAGGTCTTTATCTATAATTCACCCCTCCACTTT
>TRBJ2-6|TRBV11-3|medium-sized|TRBD1
CASSLVGTGEPGANVLTF
TGTGCCAGCAGCTTGGTAGGGACAGGGGAACCTGGGGCCAACGTCCTGACTTTC
>TRBJ1-6|TRBV11-3|-|-
CASSLEGARNSPLHF
TGTGCCAGCAGCTTAGAGGGGGCTCGAAATTCACCCCTCCACTTT
>TRBJ1-5|TRBV9|-|-
CAGHREVGQPQHF
TGTGCCGGTCACCGGGAGGTAGGTCAGCCCCAGCATTTT
>TRBJ2-7|TRBV5-1|-|-
CASSLEDGYYEQYF
TGCGCCAGCAGCTTGGAAGACGGCTACTACGAGCAGTACTTC
>TRBJ2-1|TRBV28|-|TRBD2
CASSFWRLAGVYNEQFF
TGTGCCAGCAGTTTTTGGAGACTAGCGGGAGTTTACAATGAGCAGTTCTTC
>TRBJ1-2|TRBV6-8|medium-sized|-
CASSFEQGYGYTF
TGTGCCAGCAGTTTTGAACAGGGCTATGGCTACACCTTC
>TRBJ2-1|TRBV6-8|-|TRBD2
CASSLGLAGYNEQFF
TGTGCCAGCAGTCTCGGACTAGCGGGATACAATGAGCAGTTCTTC
>TRBJ1-1|TRBV9|few|-
CASSAYQGGGGTEAFF
TGTGCCAGCAGCGCCTACCAGGGCGGGGGAGGCACTGAAGCTTTCTTT
>TRBJ2-4|TRBV9|few|-
CASSESGLAKNIQYF
TGTGCCAGCAGTGAAAGCGGGTTAGCCAAAAACATTCAGTACTTC
>TRBJ2-6|TRBV30|-|-
CAWSVLGSGANVLTF
TGTGCCTGGAGTGTACTTGGGTCAGGGGCCAACGTCCTGACTTTC
>TRBJ1-5|TRBV6-8|few|-
CASTMDGGQPQHF
TGTGCCAGCACGATGGACGGTGGGCAGCCCCAGCATTTT
>TRBJ2-7|TRBV2|few|-
CASSEGGRGYEQYF
TGTGCCAGCAGTGAGGGCGGCAGGGGCTACGAGCAGTACTTC
>TRBJ1-5|TRBV28|-|-
CASSLRRLNQPQHF
TGTGCCAGCAGTTTAAGACGCCTCAATCAGCCCCAGCATTTT
>TRBJ1-4|TRBV11-3|medium-sized|TRBD1
CASSWLPGQGKEKLFF
TGTGCCAGCAGCTGGCTACCGGGACAGGGAAAAGAAAAACTGTTTTTT
>TRBJ2-1|TRBV6-8|-|-
CASSYLGGLGLNEQFF
TGTGCCAGCAGTTACCTCGGGGGGCTAGGCCTCAATGAGCAGTTCTTC
>TRBJ2-1|TRBV5-1|few|TRBD1
CASSLTGGAYNEQFF
TGCGCCAGCAGCTTAACAGGGGGCGCCTACAATGAGCAGTTCTTC
>TRBJ2-7|TRBV18|-|-
CASSPPVRASEQYF
TGTGCCAGCTCACCCCCTGTCCGAGCCTCCGAGCAGTACTTC
>TRBJ1-1|TRBV9|-|-
CASSVVNTEAFF
TGTGCCAGCAGCGTAGTGAACACTGAAGCTTTCTTT
>TRBJ1-2|TRBV19|-|-
CASSMASYGYTF
TGTGCCAGTAGTATGGCGAGTTATGGCTACACCTTC
>TRBJ1-2|TRBV6-8|few|-
CASSFQIPGGGAAYGYTF
TGTGCCAGCAGTTTCCAAATCCCTGGAGGGGGAGCTGCCTATGGCTACACCTTC
>TRBJ1-4|TRBV11-3|few|TRBD1
CASSLQPGQGDEKLFF
TGTGCCAGCAGCTTGCAACCGGGACAGGGGGATGAAAAACTGTTTTTT
>TRBJ1-1|TRBV14|few|TRBD1
CASSQGTGWNTEAFF
TGTGCCAGCAGCCAGGGGACAGGATGGAACACTGAAGCTTTCTTT
>TRBJ1-1|TRBV7-6|-|-
CASSLLGARWTEAFF
TGTGCCAGCAGCTTATTGGGGGCGCGGTGGACTGAAGCTTTCTTT
>TRBJ2-3|TRBV11-3|few|-
CASSLGSSPSTDTQYF
TGTGCCAGCAGCTTAGGTTCCTCCCCAAGCACAGATACGCAGTATTTT
>TRBJ2-4|TRBV9|-|TRBD2
CASSVGLAGLRDIQYF
TGTGCCAGCAGCGTAGGGCTAGCGGGCCTCAGGGACATTCAGTACTTC
>TRBJ1-4|TRBV9|few|-
CASSLPDDSYNEKLFF
TGTGCCAGCAGCCTCCCGGACGACAGTTATAATGAAAAACTGTTTTTT
>TRBJ1-1|TRBV11-3|large|-
CASSLMGGSTEAFF
TGTGCCAGCAGCTTAATGGGAGGGAGCACTGAAGCTTTCTTT
>TRBJ1-5|TRBV6-8|medium-sized|-
CASSSDGSNQPQHF
TGTGCCAGCAGTTCTGACGGTAGCAATCAGCCCCAGCATTTT
>TRBJ1-1|TRBV11-3|few|TRBD1
CASSPADRGHTEAFF
TGTGCCAGCAGCCCGGCGGACAGGGGGCACACTGAAGCTTTCTTT
>TRBJ1-5|TRBV30|-|-
CAWSISSGYQPQHF
TGTGCCTGGAGTATCTCCTCAGGGTATCAGCCCCAGCATTTT
>TRBJ1-3|TRBV6-8|-|TRBD1
CASSRDRGTGNTIYF
TGTGCCAGCAGTCGGGACAGGGGGACTGGAAACACCATATATTTT
>TRBJ1-2|TRBV25-1|medium-sized|-
CASSEYDRPYGYTF
TGTGCCAGCAGTGAATATGACAGGCCCTATGGCTACACCTTC
>TRBJ1-1|TRBV6-8|-|TRBD1
CASSYVRDRGAFF
TGTGCCAGCAGTTACGTCCGGGACAGAGGAGCTTTCTTT
>TRBJ2-3|TRBV14|few|TRBD1
CASNSGTGANTQYF
TGTGCCAGCAATTCCGGGACAGGGGCGAATACGCAGTATTTT
>TRBJ2-5|TRBV11-3|medium-sized|TRBD1
CASSSTGEKETQYF
TGTGCCAGCAGCTCTACAGGGGAAAAAGAGACCCAGTACTTC
>TRBJ1-1|TRBV11-3|medium-sized|-
CASSPRQGLDTEAFF
TGTGCCAGCAGCCCAAGGCAGGGGCTGGACACTGAAGCTTTCTTT
>TRBJ2-7|TRBV29-1|-|-
CSAQRGGTYEQYF
TGCAGCGCCCAAAGGGGGGGAACCTACGAGCAGTACTTC
>TRBJ2-4|TRBV6-8|medium-sized|-
CASTTRVSGKNIQYF
TGTGCCAGCACCACGAGGGTGTCCGGCAAAAACATTCAGTACTTC
>TRBJ1-1|TRBV6-8|-|-
CASSASPGNTEAFF
TGTGCCAGCAGTGCCTCACCAGGGAACACTGAAGCTTTCTTT
>TRBJ1-1|TRBV28|medium-sized|-
CASRPRDTWMNTEAFF
TGTGCCAGCAGACCTCGGGACACCTGGATGAACACTGAAGCTTTCTTT